The 16 T cell receptor beta chains below come from one sample, sequenced in a study of shared clonotypes between healthy human individuals (dated by TCRdb to the early 2020s). The library was built by means of the immunoSEQ multiplex PCR assay. TCRdb took this table from immuneACCESS and kept in-frame rearrangements with V and J called. Such tables lack part of the clones; where checked against another copy, unresolved V genes explain under half of the gap, and the rest is unexplained. The table for this sample lists 2.3 million or so clones; approximately 95% of them were counted only once. The ten largest clones represent under 0.45% of the sample. The source material was naive CD4+ T cells from PBMCs. The sample's cell subset or site label, decoded: CD45RA+ positively selected. These receptor sequences come from a man aged 18 to 29 in good health. Some clones in this sample may be carry-over from other donors' samples.

This clone showed up just once. The V and J genes are TRBV21-1 and TRBJ1-2; the table's D call TRBD1 went unverified against the DNA. TRBV21-1 is reported as a pseudogene. The CDR3 sequence is 18 residues long. The CDR3 sequence: CASTQKPRRQGPLYGYTF. CDR3 nucleotides: TGTGCCAGCACCCAAAAGCCCCGGCGACAGGGGCCTCTCTATGGCTACACCTTC.

CDR3 protein: CASSQRDTRNTEAFF. The DNA of the CDR3 is TGTGCCAGCAGCCAAAGGGACACTCGGAACACTGAAGCTTTCTTT. The chain is built from TRBV14 and TRBJ1-1; D may be TRBD1 (6 bases). The CDR3 is 15 amino acids. The ends were cut back, 2 bases at V and 1 base at J, with 11 bases in the middle. Germline CDR1 is SGHDN and CDR2 is FVKESK.

This clone was picked up one time. V is TRBV2 and J is TRBJ2-2; 11 nucleotides line up with TRBD2. This CDR3 has 14 residues. V lost 4 bases and J lost 6; bases outside the gene matches: 1. Germline values: CDR1 SNHLY, CDR2 FYNNEI. The CDR3 bases are TGTGCCAGCAGTGGACTAGCGGGACCCGGGGAGCTGTTTTTT. Its translation is CASSGLAGPGELFF.

This chain connects TRBV4-1 to TRBJ2-7, with a possible D match to TRBD2 (6 bases). Trimming removed 0 bases from V and 3 bases from J, with 15 bases in between. This CDR3 region has 16 residues. Germline loops: CDR1 MGHRA, CDR2 YSYEKL. CDR3 in DNA: TGCGCCAGCAGCCAAGATCGGGCGGGAAAGAACTACGAGCAGTACTTC. Its translation: CASSQDRAGKNYEQYF.

This rearrangement joins TRBV18 to TRBJ2-7; D perhaps matches TRBD2 (7 bases). V lost 4 bases and J lost 1, with 20 bases in between. This CDR3 has 17 residues. Per germline, CDR1 KGHSH and CDR2 LQKENI. CDR3 in DNA: TGTGCCAGCTCACGGGACACTAGCGCACAAAATTCCTACGAGCAGTACTTC. This encodes CASSRDTSAQNSYEQYF.

The V and J genes are TRBV6-1 and TRBJ2-4; 7 nucleotides align to TRBD2. V was pared by 7 bases and J by 3 bases, with 9 bases of the junction left unmatched. The CDR3 totals 15 residues. Germline V lookup: CDR1 MNHNS, CDR2 SASEGT. The CDR3 spells CASKGGGSSKNIQYF. The CDR3 nucleotides are TGTGCCAGCAAGGGTGGCGGGAGCAGCAAAAACATTCAGTACTTC.

This chain uses TRBV28 with TRBJ1-5, with no clear D. V lost 2 bases to trimming and J lost 2 bases, with 10 bases between them. This CDR3 contains 15 residues. The germline CDR1 and CDR2 sequences are MDHEN and SYDVKM. CDR3 sequence (DNA): TGTGCCAGCAGTTTAGGAGGGCGGGGCAATCAGCCCCAGCATTTT. Its translation is CASSLGGRGNQPQHF.

The chain has TRBV9 and TRBJ2-1; 12 bases are shared with TRBD2. This CDR3 has 16 amino acids. Trimming took 3 bases from V and 7 from J; bases not matched to a gene: 8. Germline values: CDR1 SGDLS, CDR2 YYNGEE. The CDR3: CASSATASGRVNEQFF. Written as DNA, the CDR3 is TGTGCCAGCAGCGCAACTGCTAGCGGGAGGGTTAATGAGCAGTTCTTC.

The chain links TRBV7-8 to TRBJ2-1; 8 nucleotides agree with TRBD1. Germline CDR1 SGHVS, CDR2 FQNEAQ. The CDR3 has 13 amino acids. The V and J ends lost 7 bases and 7 bases, in that order; junction bases with no gene match: 6. This CDR3 is CASTEDRENEQFF. CDR3 bases: TGTGCCAGCACCGAGGACAGGGAGAATGAGCAGTTCTTC. The full variable domain, its missing parts supplied by reference TRBV7-8 and TRBJ2-1, is GAGVSQSPRYKVAKRGQDVALRCDPISGHVSLFWYQQALGQGPEFLTYFQNEAQLDKSGLPSDRFFAERPEGSVSTLKIQRTQQEDSAVYLCASTEDRENEQFFGPGTRLTVL.

CDR3 sequence: CASSPFIGANVLTF. Here the CDR3 DNA reads TGTGCCAGCAGCCCCTTTATTGGGGCCAACGTCCTGACTTTC. The V call is TRBV11-1, the J call TRBJ2-6; D uncertain. V shed 5 bases and J shed 3 bases, with 8 bases lying between them. This CDR3 has 14 residues. Looked up from germline, CDR1 is SGHAT and CDR2 is FQDESV (reference sequence).

This chain joins TRBV7-8 and TRBJ2-2, with TRBD2 identical over 9 bases. Trimming at V came to 5 bases and at J to 4 bases, leaving 14 bases not matched to a gene. The germline CDR1 and CDR2 sequences are SGHVS and FQNEAQ. This CDR3 region has 18 residues. The CDR3 DNA reads TGTGCCAGCAGCATAAGAGCGGCGGGAGGGCCCCGCACCGGGGAGCTGTTTTTT. Amino acids: CASSIRAAGGPRTGELFF.

The chain has TRBV13 and TRBJ2-3; D uncertain. Germline CDR1 is PRHDT and CDR2 is FYEKMQ (reference sequence). The V and J ends lost 5 bases and 4 bases respectively, with 19 bases between them. The CDR3 has 16 residues. The CDR3 DNA sequence: TGTGCCAGCAGCCCCCAAATCCCCGAGCTTCCAGATACGCAGTATTTT. It is translated as CASSPQIPELPDTQYF.

The J gene is TRBJ1-2, the V gene TRBV6-1, with 9 positions matching TRBD1. Per the germline V gene, CDR1 is MNHNS and CDR2 is SASEGT. With V trimmed by 6 bases and J by 6 bases, 8 bases remained unmatched. The CDR3 has 14 residues. CDR3 in amino acids: CASRGNTGGDGYTF. In DNA form, the CDR3 reads TGTGCCAGCAGAGGAAATACAGGGGGCGATGGCTACACCTTC.

This clone was observed a single time. Other DNA sequences in the sample encode the same CDR3. The rearrangement joins TRBV9 to TRBJ2-1; weak D call: TRBD1 (5 bases). This CDR3 is 15 amino acids long. Trimming removed 2 bases from V and 0 bases from J, with 9 bases in between. Germline V lookup: CDR1 SGDLS, CDR2 YYNGEE. CDR3 DNA sequence: TGTGCCAGCAGCGTTCAGGGAAGCTCCTACAATGAGCAGTTCTTC. Translation: CASSVQGSSYNEQFF. Full variable domain (outside the CDR3, taken from reference TRBV9 and TRBJ2-1): DSGVTQTPKHLITATGQRVTLRCSPRSGDLSVYWYQQSLDQGLQFLIQYYNGEERAKGNILERFSAQQFPDLHSELNLSSLELGDSALYFCASSVQGSSYNEQFFGPGTRLTVL.

As to this clone: The sample carries other DNA sequences with the same CDR3. The rearrangement joins TRBV9 to TRBJ1-3; 7 bases agree with TRBD1. Germline V lookup: CDR1 SGDLS, CDR2 YYNGEE. V shed 4 bases, J shed 0 bases, and the junction held 4 bases outside the gene matches. The CDR3 consists of 15 residues. CDR3 in amino acids: CASSRGDSSGNTIYF. The CDR3 DNA reads TGTGCCAGCAGCAGAGGGGACAGCTCTGGAAACACCATATATTTT.

The chain uses TRBV7-9 and TRBJ2-1; 15 nucleotides agree with TRBD2. This CDR3 contains 18 residues. After removal of 4 bases from V and 1 base from J, the junction contained 5 bases not matched to a gene. CDR1 is SEHNR, CDR2 FQNEAQ, per germline (reference sequence). The CDR3 region is CASSSGLAGGNSYNEQFF. The CDR3 DNA reads as TGTGCCAGCAGCTCGGGACTAGCGGGAGGCAATTCCTACAATGAGCAGTTCTTC.